The source of this TCR beta chain is a study of blood T cells in healthy people across ages. It was with a sample-barcoded 5' primer and a J-beta primer mix that a second PCR of about 6 to 11 cycles was run. MiXCR was run by TCRdb on the 5' RACE reads, yielding one entry per CDR3 protein. The repertoire has almost 1 million distinct CDR3 sequences, about 53% of them found once; the top ten carry roughly a fifth. Germline loops: CDR1 MGHDK, CDR2 SYGVNS. V lost 3 bases and J 9 bases, leaving 21 bases between the germline ends. This CDR3 contains 16 residues. This chain uses TRBV25-1 with TRBJ1-5, with TRBD1 as a possible D gene (6 bases). The material sequenced was blood. The TCR originated in a woman aged 55-70 years in good health. In DNA, the CDR3 is TGTGCCAGCAGTGATACCACCCTGGGGGGCCTCGGGCCCCAGCATTTT. Its translation: CASSDTTLGGLGPQHF. Full variable domain (rest looked up from reference TRBV25-1 and TRBJ1-5): EADIYQTPRYLVIGTGKKITLECSQTMGHDKMYWYQQDPGMELHLIHYSYGVNSTEKGDLSSESTVSRIRTEHFPLTLESARPSHTSQYLCASSDTTLGGLGPQHFGDGTRLSIL.